A selection of T cell receptor beta chains follows, all from one sample in a study of cytomegalovirus exposure and HLA in healthy donors. Method: immunoSEQ multiplex PCR; TCRdb's copy keeps in-frame clones and lacks some. The sample carries 150,000 to 200,000 clones, 85% to 90% recorded once. Input material: PBMCs. The receptors here all came from a woman between 18 and 30 years old in good health and CMV-seropositive. The CDR3 runs from the conserved cysteine through the conserved F or W. Fields, in order: D gene, J gene, clone size, V gene, CDR3 DNA, CDR3 protein. D genes are given only for firm matches. Size tells how often a clone was seen (once, few, many) or the class of an expanded clone, and some rows leave it out.

TRBD2,TRBJ2-3,NA,TRBV28,TGTGCCAGCAAAGGAGGCGGGAGGGCCACAGATACGCAGTATTTT,CASKGGGRATDTQYF
TRBD2,TRBJ2-1,NA,TRBV11-1,TGTGCCAGCAGCCGGACTAGCGGCTACAATGAGCAGTTCTTC,CASSRTSGYNEQFF
NA,TRBJ2-5,NA,TRBV2,TGTGCCAGCAGTGATCAAAACAGAAAAGAGACCCAGTACTTC,CASSDQNRKETQYF
NA,TRBJ1-1,NA,TRBV7-2,TGTGCCAGCAGCTTATACAGGGTGAACACTGAAGCTTTCTTT,CASSLYRVNTEAFF
NA,TRBJ1-5,NA,TRBV28,TGTGCCAGCAGTTTTCCAGGATATAGCAATCAGCCCCAGCATTTT,CASSFPGYSNQPQHF
TRBD2,TRBJ2-1,NA,TRBV7-3,TGTGCCAGCAGTGGACTAGGGGCCTACAATGAGCAGTTCTTC,CASSGLGAYNEQFF
TRBD2,TRBJ2-3,NA,TRBV7-3,TGTGCCAGCAGCTCCGGACTAGCCGGCACAGATACGCAGTATTTT,CASSSGLAGTDTQYF
NA,TRBJ1-1,NA,TRBV11-3,TGTGCCAGCAGCTTAGACCAGGGTACTGAAGCTTTCTTT,CASSLDQGTEAFF
TRBD2,TRBJ2-1,NA,TRBV27,TGTGCCAGCAGTACGGGACTAGCGGGAGGGACTGAGCAGTTCTTC,CASSTGLAGGTEQFF
NA,TRBJ2-5,NA,TRBV2,TGTGCCAGCAAACAGGACGGGTCGGTAAAGACCCAGTACTTC,CASKQDGSVKTQYF
NA,TRBJ2-1,NA,TRBV4-1,TGCGCCAGCAGCCAAGGTCGATCAGCGGGTCTAACGAATGAGCAGTTCTTC,CASSQGRSAGLTNEQFF
NA,TRBJ2-7,NA,TRBV6-1,TGTGCCAGCAGAAATCCCGGAGGCAGCTCCTACGAGCAGTACTTC,CASRNPGGSSYEQYF
NA,TRBJ2-1,NA,TRBV5-1,TGCGCCAGCAGCTTGGGGACAAACAATGAGCAGTTCTTC,CASSLGTNNEQFF
NA,TRBJ1-1,NA,TRBV13,TGTGCCAGCAGCTCACGGGATATTGAAGCTTTCTTT,CASSSRDIEAFF
TRBD1,TRBJ2-7,NA,TRBV7-2,TGTGCCAGCAGCTTAGTGGACAGGGGCCCCGTTGGCACCGAGCAGTACTTC,CASSLVDRGPVGTEQYF
TRBD2,TRBJ2-2,NA,TRBV19,TGTGCCACCGGACTAGCGGGAGGTCACACCGGGGAGCTGTTTTTT,CATGLAGGHTGELFF
TRBD2,TRBJ2-7,NA,TRBV4-1,TGCGCCAGCAGCCAAACATCAAGGGAGGGCGAGCAGTACTTC,CASSQTSREGEQYF
TRBD2,TRBJ2-2,NA,TRBV6-1,TGTGCCACCACTACCCAGCGGGGGTACACCGGGGAGCTGTTTTTT,CATTTQRGYTGELFF
TRBD1,TRBJ2-2,NA,TRBV10-3,TGTGCCACCCACCCGGGACAGAGGAACACCGGGGAGCTGTTTTTT,CATHPGQRNTGELFF
NA,TRBJ2-3,NA,TRBV13,TGTGCCAGCAGCCTCCTCTCAGGGCCACGCACAGATACGCAGTATTTT,CASSLLSGPRTDTQYF
NA,TRBJ1-2,many,TRBV4-1,TGCGCCAGCAGCCGGTTAGTGGGGCAGGGGTATGGCTACACCTTC,CASSRLVGQGYGYTF
TRBD2,TRBJ2-1,once,TRBV15,TGTGCCACCAGCAGGGGGACTAGCGGGAGATATAATGAGCAGTTCTTC,CATSRGTSGRYNEQFF
TRBD1,TRBJ2-6,NA,TRBV30,TGTGCCCGGAGCTGGGACAGGACCTTCTCTGGGGCCAACGTCCTGACTTTC,CARSWDRTFSGANVLTF
TRBD2,TRBJ2-5,NA,TRBV29-1,TGCAGCACATCCCCGGGGGGGTACCAAGAGACCCAGTACTTC,CSTSPGGYQETQYF
NA,TRBJ1-2,NA,TRBV29-1,TGCAGCGGGAGGGCAGGGTATGGCTACACCTTC,CSGRAGYGYTF
NA,TRBJ2-7,NA,TRBV18,TGTGCCAGCTCACCATCGAGATCAGGCGAGCAGTACTTC,CASSPSRSGEQYF
NA,TRBJ2-7,NA,TRBV19,TGTGCCAGTAGTATATCAGGGTCGGGAGCCTACGAGCAGTACTTC,CASSISGSGAYEQYF
TRBD2,TRBJ2-1,NA,TRBV15,TGTGCCACCAGCCCGACCCAGCGGGATGCCTTAAACGAGCAGTTCTTC,CATSPTQRDALNEQFF
TRBD1,TRBJ2-5,NA,TRBV9,TGTGCCAGCGGGCGAGGACAGGGACAAGAGACCCAGTACTTC,CASGRGQGQETQYF
NA,TRBJ1-2,NA,TRBV5-1,TGCGCCAGCAGTTCCCTTGGCCAGGGATGGAACTATGGCTACACCTTC,CASSSLGQGWNYGYTF
NA,TRBJ2-5,NA,TRBV13,TGTGCCAGCAGCTTCAGGGGCGGGGAGACCCAGTACTTC,CASSFRGGETQYF
TRBD2,TRBJ2-5,NA,TRBV15,TGTGCCACCAGCAGTTTAGGACTAGCGCGAGAGACCCAGTACTTC,CATSSLGLARETQYF
NA,TRBJ1-1,NA,TRBV10-1,TGCGCCAGCAGCGGACTGCTGAACACTGAAGCTTTCTTT,CASSGLLNTEAFF
NA,TRBJ2-5,NA,TRBV9,TGTGCCAGCAGCGTAGCTCCAGGGCTGGGGGAGACCCAGTACTTC,CASSVAPGLGETQYF
TRBD2,TRBJ2-1,once,TRBV19,TGTGCCAGTAGTAGAATGGCTAGCGGGAGGAATGAGCAGTTCTTC,CASSRMASGRNEQFF
TRBD2,TRBJ2-5,NA,TRBV14,TGTGCCAGCAGCCGATCTAGCGGGATGAGAGAGACCCAGTACTTC,CASSRSSGMRETQYF
TRBD1,TRBJ1-5,NA,TRBV6-5,TGTGCCAGCAGTCCGACAGGGTATAGCAATCAGCCCCAGCATTTT,CASSPTGYSNQPQHF